The rows below give T cell receptor beta chains drawn from one sample of a study of blood T cell repertoires in COVID-19. The repertoire was sequenced with immunoSEQ multiplex PCR; TCRdb's copy has only in-frame clones and lacks some. This table holds about 200,000 clones, 85% found once. Sequenced: PBMCs or T cells enriched from blood (not recorded which). The origin of the receptors is a man aged 35-49 years who had recovered from COVID-19. Each CDR3 is given with its conserved first and last residue. A D gene is named only where the DNA matches it firmly. A clone size is listed for some rows: how often the clone was seen (once, few, many), or a class if it is expanded.

TRBV2	TRBJ2-1	.	.	TGTGCCGGATCAAGGACTACTCATAGGGGTGAGCAGTTCTTC	CAGSRTTHRGEQFF
TRBV25-1	TRBJ1-2	.	TRBD1	TGTGCCAGCAGTGACCCGACAGGGGGACTCAGAGGCTACACCTTC	CASSDPTGGLRGYTF
TRBV18	TRBJ2-5	.	.	TGTGCCAGCTCACCCGTTGTCCGAGAGACCCAGTACTTC	CASSPVVRETQYF
TRBV18	TRBJ2-2	.	TRBD2	TGTGCCAGCTCACCCCGCCGAACTAGCGGGAGGGCGACCGGGGAGCTGTTTTTT	CASSPRRTSGRATGELFF
TRBV5-1	TRBJ1-6	.	TRBD1	TGCGCCAGCACGACAGGGGACAATTCACCCCTCCACTTT	CASTTGDNSPLHF
TRBV6-2/TRBV6-3	TRBJ1-5	few	TRBD1	TGTGCCAGCAGTCGCGACAGGGTAGGGCAGCCCCAGCATTTT	CASSRDRVGQPQHF
TRBV6-5	TRBJ2-5	.	TRBD2	TGTGCCAGCAGTTATTCACTAGCGGGAGAAGAGGCCCAGTACTTC	CASSYSLAGEEAQYF
TRBV29-1	TRBJ1-3	once	.	TGCAGCGTTGAAAGGGAGGAGCCCCCGAGTAACACCATATATTTT	CSVEREEPPSNTIYF
TRBV20-1	TRBJ1-2	few	.	TGCAGTGCCTACGACAGCGTCGGCTACACCTTC	CSAYDSVGYTF
TRBV5-1	TRBJ2-1	.	TRBD2	TGCGCCAGCAGCTTAGGCGGGAGTGACTACAATGAGCAGTTCTTC	CASSLGGSDYNEQFF
TRBV11-3	TRBJ2-1	.	TRBD1	TGTGCCAGCAGCCCATACAGGGGGCAGTTGAATGAGCAGTTCTTC	CASSPYRGQLNEQFF
TRBV29-1	TRBJ2-2	.	.	TGCAGCGTTGAATCGGCAGAGGCCGGGGAGCTGTTTTTT	CSVESAEAGELFF
TRBV27	TRBJ2-1	.	TRBD2	TGTGCCAGCAGTTTAAGACTAGCGGGAGTATATGAGCAGTTCTTC	CASSLRLAGVYEQFF
TRBV13	TRBJ1-4	.	TRBD1	TGTGCCAGCAGCCATGGACAGGGAGAAAAACTGTTTTTT	CASSHGQGEKLFF
TRBV28	TRBJ2-7	few	TRBD2	TGTGCCAGCAGTCCCACTAGCGGGAGGGTAGCCTACGAGCAGTACTTC	CASSPTSGRVAYEQYF
TRBV5-4	TRBJ1-1	.	TRBD1	TGTGCCAGCAGCATGGGACAGGGTGATGCGGGGTACACTGAAGCTTTCTTT	CASSMGQGDAGYTEAFF
TRBV5-8	TRBJ1-5	few	.	TGTGCCAGCAGCTTCGGGAGGTCGAGCAATCAGCCCCAGCATTTT	CASSFGRSSNQPQHF
TRBV4-3	TRBJ1-4	.	TRBD1	TGCGCCAGCAGCCAAGGACAGGGGTTTTGGGAAAAACTGTTTTTT	CASSQGQGFWEKLFF
TRBV2	TRBJ2-5	.	.	TGTGCCAGCAAGCAGGCAGAGACCCAGTACTTC	CASKQAETQYF
TRBV5-1	TRBJ2-6	.	.	TGCGCCAGCAGCTGGTTAGCTGGGGCCAACGTCCTGACTTTC	CASSWLAGANVLTF
TRBV11-2	TRBJ2-7	.	.	TGTGCCAGCAGCTTAGTTCTCGGGGTACCTTACGAGCAGTACTTC	CASSLVLGVPYEQYF
TRBV10-2	TRBJ2-2	.	.	TGCGCCAGCAGTGGGACTGACATCACCGGGGAGCTGTTTTTT	CASSGTDITGELFF
TRBV19	TRBJ2-7	.	TRBD1	TGTGCCAGTAGCACCGGGACAGGGGGCCGCGAGCAGTACTTC	CASSTGTGGREQYF
TRBV2	TRBJ2-1	.	.	TGTGCCAGCGGCTATGAGGTTCCGAGAACCCTGTTCTTC	CASGYEVPRTLFF
TRBV5-1	TRBJ2-1	.	TRBD2	TGCGCCAGCAGCTCTAGCGGGAGTTACAATGAGCAGTTCTTC	CASSSSGSYNEQFF
TRBV18	TRBJ1-4	.	.	TGTGCCAGCTCACCACAACAGACAACTAATGAAAAACTGTTTTTT	CASSPQQTTNEKLFF
TRBV5-4	TRBJ1-4	.	.	TGTGCCAGCAGCTTGGGGGTGAGGGAAAAACTGTTTTTT	CASSLGVREKLFF
TRBV19	TRBJ2-7	.	TRBD1	TGTGCCAGTAGTATAGGCCACCTGGGACAGCCCATGTACTTC	CASSIGHLGQPMYF
TRBV10-1	TRBJ1-2	once	TRBD1	TGCGCCAGCAGTCCAGGGGGGTATGGCTACACCTTC	CASSPGGYGYTF
TRBV7-3	TRBJ2-4	.	.	TGTGCCAGCAGCTTAGTCCCAGGGGGGAAAAACATTCAGTACTTC	CASSLVPGGKNIQYF
TRBV4-1	TRBJ2-2	.	.	TGCGCCAGCAGCCAAACAGGGCAAAGCACCGGGGAGCTGTTTTTT	CASSQTGQSTGELFF
TRBV2	TRBJ1-1	once	.	TGTGCCAGCAGTGATTTTGGGCTGAACACTGAAGCTTTCTTT	CASSDFGLNTEAFF
TRBV5-1	TRBJ2-1	.	TRBD2	TGCGCCAGCAGCGTAGCGGGGGGAGTCTCCTACAATGAGCAGTTCTTC	CASSVAGGVSYNEQFF
TRBV5-4	TRBJ2-3	.	.	TGTGCCAGCAGCTTGACGAGCCGCCTTAGCACAGATACGCAGTATTTT	CASSLTSRLSTDTQYF
TRBV5-8	TRBJ2-3	.	TRBD2	TGTGCCAGCAGCTACCCCCGGCGGGGGACGCAGTATTTT	CASSYPRRGTQYF
TRBV3-1/TRBV3-2	TRBJ2-1	.	.	TGTGCCAGCAGCCAAAGAAGTGAAAAGCGGGCTCAGTTCTTC	CASSQRSEKRAQFF
TRBV7-3	TRBJ1-1	.	.	TGTGCCAGCAGTCTGGACAGGAACACTGAAGCTTTCTTT	CASSLDRNTEAFF
TRBV14	TRBJ2-5	.	.	TGTGCCAGCAGCCAAGTCTACCAAGAGACCCAGTACTTC	CASSQVYQETQYF
TRBV7-9	TRBJ2-3	.	.	TGTGCCAGCAGCTTAGAAGGGAGTACAGATACGCAGTATTTT	CASSLEGSTDTQYF
TRBV6-5	TRBJ2-5	.	.	TGTGCCAGCAGTTACACGGCAGGAACGTCCCAAGAGACCCAGTACTTC	CASSYTAGTSQETQYF
TRBV4-3	TRBJ2-5	.	.	TGCGCCAGCAGCCAAGATCGAGTTTCGGAGACCCAGTACTTC	CASSQDRVSETQYF
TRBV5-5	TRBJ1-2	.	TRBD1	TGTGCCAGCAGCCGGGGACAGTTAAACTATGGCTACACCTTC	CASSRGQLNYGYTF
TRBV19	TRBJ2-7	.	TRBD1	TGTGCCAGTTCGACAGGGCCCTATACCTACGAGCAGTACTTC	CASSTGPYTYEQYF
TRBV7-9	TRBJ2-3	.	TRBD2	TGTGCCAGCAGCTCGACTAGCGGGCGGAACACAGATACGCAGTATTTT	CASSSTSGRNTDTQYF
TRBV5-1	TRBJ2-5	once	.	TGCGCCAGCAGCCCAACAGCTTCGCTACAAGAGACCCAGTACTTC	CASSPTASLQETQYF
TRBV9	TRBJ2-3	.	TRBD2	TGTGCCAGCAGCGTAGGGGGACTAGCGGGAGGGCCCACAGATACGCAGTATTTT	CASSVGGLAGGPTDTQYF
TRBV6-5	TRBJ2-7	.	TRBD1	TGTGCCGGGGGGGACAGGGTACCCGAGCAGTACTTC	CAGGDRVPEQYF
TRBV5-4	TRBJ2-7	.	.	TGTGCCAGCAGCTTGGAGGGGGTTCGGGGCCCCGTCTCCTTC	CASSLEGVRGPVSF
TRBV7-3	TRBJ2-7	.	.	TGTGCCAGCAGCTTAACTAGCACTACGGCCTACGAGCAGTACTTC	CASSLTSTTAYEQYF
TRBV12-5	TRBJ1-1	once	.	TGTGCTAGTGGTCGGGGTCGAGTGAACACTGAAGCTTTCTTT	CASGRGRVNTEAFF
TRBV9	TRBJ2-2	few	.	TGTGCCAGCAGCCCAACTTCATTACAGGGCGGGGAGCTGTTTTTT	CASSPTSLQGGELFF
TRBV15	TRBJ2-5	.	TRBD2	TGTGCCACCAGCAGAGACGTGACTAGCGGGGAAGAGACCCAGTACTTC	CATSRDVTSGEETQYF
TRBV29-1	TRBJ2-3	.	.	TGCAGCGCTGACGGCGGGAACACAGATACGCAGTATTTT	CSADGGNTDTQYF
TRBV24-1	TRBJ2-1	.	.	TGTGCCACCAGTGATTTGCCAAGGGAGACAGGCAACTACAATGAGCAGTTCTTC	CATSDLPRETGNYNEQFF
TRBV15	TRBJ2-7	.	TRBD1	TGTGCCACCAGCAGGGGACAGGGGGAGCAGTACTTC	CATSRGQGEQYF
TRBV28	TRBJ1-3	.	.	TGTGCCAGCAGTAGGAACAGGGCCCACTCGGGGTCTGGAAACACCATATATTTT	CASSRNRAHSGSGNTIYF
TRBV2	TRBJ1-3	.	.	TGTGCCAGTGTATATCGGGACAACTCTGGAAACACCATATATTTT	CASVYRDNSGNTIYF
TRBV5-4	TRBJ1-6	.	.	TGTGCCAGCAGCTTTAGGGAGCCAAATTCACCCCTCCACTTT	CASSFREPNSPLHF
TRBV4-1	TRBJ2-1	.	TRBD2	TGCGCCAGCAGCCAACTACCGACTAGCGGGAGGGAAAATGAGCAGTTCTTC	CASSQLPTSGRENEQFF